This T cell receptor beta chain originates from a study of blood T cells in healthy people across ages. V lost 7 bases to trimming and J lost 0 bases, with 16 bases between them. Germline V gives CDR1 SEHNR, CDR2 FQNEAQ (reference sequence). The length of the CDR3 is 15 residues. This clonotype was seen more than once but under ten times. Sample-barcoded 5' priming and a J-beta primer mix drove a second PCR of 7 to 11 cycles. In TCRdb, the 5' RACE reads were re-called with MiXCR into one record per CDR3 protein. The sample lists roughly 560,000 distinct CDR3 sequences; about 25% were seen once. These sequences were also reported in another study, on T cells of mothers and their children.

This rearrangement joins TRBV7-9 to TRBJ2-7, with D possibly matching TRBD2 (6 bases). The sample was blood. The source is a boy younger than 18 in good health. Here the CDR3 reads CASILTAGPSYEQYF. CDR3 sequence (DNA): TGTGCCAGCATCCTAACAGCGGGTCCCTCCTACGAGCAGTACTTC.